Listed here are 27 T cell receptor beta chains from one sample, sequenced in a study of tissue T cells after allogeneic stem cell transplantation. The repertoire was sequenced with immunoSEQ multiplex PCR; TCRdb's copy has only in-frame clones and lacks some. The sample has about 9,600 clones; under 75% are singletons. The sequencing used tissue from the ileum, collected at autopsy. The receptors were sampled from a woman aged 18-49 years with breast cancer.

This clone was observed a few times. V is TRBV19 and J is TRBJ2-7; D not certain. CDR3 length equals 17 residues. The V and J ends lost 1 base and 3 bases respectively, with 19 bases between them. Germline CDR1 reads LNHDA; CDR2 reads SQIVND (reference sequence). The CDR3 region has the DNA TGTGCCAGTAGTATAGCCCCAGGCGGCGAGAGAGACTACGAGCAGTACTTC. Its translation is CASSIAPGGERDYEQYF.

In this sample, this clone is medium-sized. The gene calls are TRBV5-8 and TRBJ1-2, with D unresolved. The V end lost 4 bases, the J end lost 8 bases, and 12 bases lay between the germline ends. The length of the CDR3 is 12 residues. CDR1 and CDR2 from the germline V gene are SGHTS and YDEGEE. The CDR3 DNA reads as TGTGCCAGCAGCCCCGACCAGTGGGGCTACACCTTC. This codes for CASSPDQWGYTF.

The rearrangement links TRBV24-1 to TRBJ2-5, with TRBD1 matching 9 bases. Trimming at V came to 0 bases and at J to 5 bases, leaving 6 bases not matched to a gene. The germline gives CDR1 KGHDR, CDR2 SFDVKD. The CDR3 has 16 amino acids. The chain's CDR3 is CATSDLRTGAGETQYF. The DNA for the CDR3 is TGTGCCACCAGTGATTTGAGGACAGGGGCAGGGGAGACCCAGTACTTC.

The chain uses TRBV18 and TRBJ2-1, with D perhaps matching TRBD2 (6 bases). The germline CDR1 and CDR2 sequences are KGHSH and LQKENI. The V and J ends lost 6 bases and 7 bases respectively, with 13 bases between them. The CDR3 has 13 amino acids. CDR3 bases: TGTGCCAGCTCCCGTGGGGCGGGGAATGAGCAGTTCTTC. It codes for CASSRGAGNEQFF.

This chain joins TRBV5-4 and TRBJ2-3; no reliable D call. This CDR3 comprises 13 residues. Germline V gene sequence: CDR1 SGHNT, CDR2 YYREEE (reference sequence). V lost 0 bases and J lost 3, with 5 bases in between. CDR3 protein: CASSLGETDTQYF. In nucleotides, the CDR3 is TGTGCCAGCAGCTTGGGCGAGACAGATACGCAGTATTTT.

V is TRBV6-5 and J is TRBJ1-2; a possible D gene is TRBD1 (5 bases). Germline values: CDR1 MNHEY, CDR2 SVGAGI. This CDR3 has 14 amino acids. The V and J ends lost 6 bases and 5 bases respectively, with 16 bases between them. CDR3 sequence reads: CASRGARGGYGYTF. CDR3 in DNA: TGTGCCAGCAGAGGGGCCCGAGGCGGGTATGGCTACACCTTC.

The chain employs TRBV7-2 and TRBJ2-4, with D perhaps TRBD1 or TRBD2 (5 bases each). Trimming took off 5 bases at V and 9 bases at J, with 14 bases between the two ends. Germline assignment: CDR1 SGHTA and CDR2 FQGNSA. The CDR3 is 13 amino acids. This CDR3 is CASSTPGTGIQYF. CDR3 in DNA: TGTGCCAGCAGCACGCCCGGGACGGGCATTCAGTACTTC.

The V call is TRBV5-8, the J call TRBJ1-3, with D maybe TRBD1 (6 bases). The ends were cut back, 5 bases at V and 3 bases at J, with 9 bases in the middle. Germline CDR1 SGHTS, CDR2 YDEGEE. This CDR3 has 13 residues. The CDR3 is CASSRGYGNTIYF. In DNA form, the CDR3 reads TGTGCCAGCAGTAGGGGGTATGGAAACACCATATATTTT.

The CDR3: CAISESLGANNSPLHF. The CDR3 bases are TGTGCCATCAGTGAGTCTCTGGGGGCGAATAATTCACCCCTCCACTTT. The V and J genes are TRBV10-3 and TRBJ1-6; D may be TRBD1 (6 bases). Germline-derived CDR1 and CDR2 are ENHRY and SYGVKD. V was shortened by 0 bases and J by 5 bases, with 11 bases between the two germline ends. CDR3 length: 16 amino acids.

The chain is built from TRBV9 and TRBJ1-2, with D unclear. This CDR3 is built from 12 residues. Germline V lookup: CDR1 SGDLS, CDR2 YYNGEE. V dropped 0 bases and J dropped 8 bases, with 8 bases sitting between them. CDR3 sequence reads: CASSVGRGGYTF. CDR3 coding DNA: TGTGCCAGCAGCGTAGGGAGAGGGGGCTACACCTTC.

This clone was picked up a small number of times. One end of the junction varies from germline; a read error may be responsible. The chain joins TRBV3-1 (or the pseudogene TRBV3-2) to TRBJ2-6; tentatively, D is TRBD1 (6 bases). The CDR3 extends over 13 amino acids. Germline loops: CDR1 LGHDT, CDR2 YNNKEL (reference sequence). The CDR3 DNA is TGTGCCAGTGCTAGATCAGGGGTCAACGTCCTGACTTTC. It codes for CASARSGVNVLTF.

V usage is TRBV9 and J usage is TRBJ1-1; D remains ambiguous. The CDR3 runs 14 residues. The V and J ends lost 0 bases and 5 bases respectively, with 11 bases between them. Germline loops: CDR1 SGDLS, CDR2 YYNGEE. In nucleotides, the CDR3 is TGTGCCAGCAGCGTAGGCAACTTGGGAACTGAAGCTTTCTTT. It is translated as CASSVGNLGTEAFF.

The rearrangement uses TRBV5-6 and TRBJ2-7; 9 bases agree with TRBD1. Per the germline V gene, CDR1 is SGHDT and CDR2 is YYEEEE. Losses at the gene ends were 3 bases for V and 4 bases for J; bases not matched to a gene: 5. The CDR3 runs 14 residues. Here the CDR3 reads CASSYRQGVYEQYF. The CDR3 DNA reads TGTGCCAGCAGCTACCGACAGGGGGTTTACGAGCAGTACTTC.

V usage is TRBV7-3 and J usage is TRBJ2-1; 7 positions agree with TRBD2. The V segment lost 5 bases and the J segment 1 base; nucleotides outside the gene matches: 5. Per germline, CDR1 SGHTA and CDR2 FQGTGA. This CDR3 comprises 15 residues. The CDR3 loop reads CASSTTSASYNEQFF. The CDR3 nucleotides are TGTGCCAGCAGCACTACTAGCGCGTCCTACAATGAGCAGTTCTTC.

This chain links TRBV2 with TRBJ1-4; D gene ambiguous. The CDR3 covers 18 residues. V shed 7 bases and J shed 5 bases, with 26 bases lying between them. Germline loops: CDR1 SNHLY, CDR2 FYNNEI. The CDR3 nucleotides read TGTGCCAGCACCGCCTCCTTGGCCCCTCGGGTGAACAATGAAAAACTGTTTTTT. Translation gives CASTASLAPRVNNEKLFF.

This chain links TRBV7-2 with TRBJ2-7; D possibly corresponds to TRBD2 (5 bases). Looked up from germline, CDR1 is SGHTA and CDR2 is FQGNSA. V was pared by 1 base and J by 3 bases, with 10 bases between. The CDR3 is 14 amino acids. The CDR3 sequence is CASSLDRENYEQYF. The DNA of the CDR3 is TGTGCCAGCAGCTTAGATCGGGAAAACTACGAGCAGTACTTC.

V and J are TRBV6-2 or TRBV6-3 and TRBJ2-7, with unresolved D. This CDR3 is 13 amino acids long. Trimming removed 4 bases from V and 2 bases from J, with 9 bases in between. From germline, CDR1 is MNHEY and CDR2 SVGEGT. Here the CDR3 reads CASSFVAAYEQYF. For the CDR3, the DNA is TGTGCCAGCAGTTTCGTGGCGGCCTACGAGCAGTACTTC.

The chain carries TRBV7-3 and TRBJ2-3; 7 positions match TRBD2. Germline CDR1 and CDR2: SGHTA and FQGTGA. The CDR3 extends over 17 amino acids. The V segment lost 5 bases and the J segment 2 bases; nucleotides outside the gene matches: 13. The CDR3 loop is CASSPKGLAAITDTQYF. The CDR3 region has the DNA TGTGCCAGCAGCCCCAAAGGCCTAGCGGCAATCACAGATACGCAGTATTTT. The variable domain in full, with the rest retrieved from reference TRBV7-3 and TRBJ2-3, is GAGVSQTPSNKVTEKGKYVELRCDPISGHTALYWYRQSLGQGPEFLIYFQGTGAADDSGLPNDRFFAVRPEGSVSTLKIQRTERGDSAVYLCASSPKGLAAITDTQYFGPGTRLTVL.

The V gene is TRBV6-5, the J gene TRBJ1-5; D unclear. Trimming cost V 1 base and J 4 bases, with 5 bases left between them. CDR1 MNHEY and CDR2 SVGAGI come from the germline V gene. This CDR3 contains 13 residues. The DNA for the CDR3 is TGTGCCAGCAGTTACTTGGGGAATCAGCCCCAGCATTTT. It encodes CASSYLGNQPQHF.

V gene TRBV4-2 combines with J gene TRBJ2-7; no reliable D call. V lost 0 bases and J 2 bases, leaving 11 bases between the germline ends. CDR1 and CDR2 from the germline V gene are LGHNA and YNFKEQ. There are 15 residues in the CDR3. The CDR3 DNA follows: TGTGCCAGCAGCCAAGAGGGTGAGAGCGCCTACGAGCAGTACTTC. Protein: CASSQEGESAYEQYF.

By share, this clone counts as medium-sized (0.01 to 0.1%). The chain is built from TRBV5-1 and TRBJ2-6; D call uncertain. The CDR3 is 17 residues long. V gave up 1 base and J gave up 4 bases, with 15 bases separating them. Germline V gene data show CDR1 as SGHRS and CDR2 as YFSETQ. The CDR3 nucleotides read TGCGCCAGCAGCTTGAGAGGTATGGGGTACGGGGCCAACGTCCTGACTTTC. Translating gives CASSLRGMGYGANVLTF.

The V call is TRBV27, the J call TRBJ1-1; 7 bases line up with TRBD1. From germline, CDR1 is MNHEY and CDR2 SMNVEV (reference sequence). The CDR3 contains 14 residues. Trimming cost V 5 bases and J 1 base; bases outside gene matches: 4. The chain's CDR3 is CASSGHRGNTEAFF. The DNA for the CDR3 is TGTGCCAGCAGTGGCCACAGGGGGAACACTGAAGCTTTCTTT.

This chain connects TRBV7-7 to TRBJ2-5, with 11 nucleotides matching TRBD2. Germline values: CDR1 SSHAT, CDR2 FNYEAQ (reference sequence). The CDR3 runs 14 residues. CDR3 residues: CASEPLAGAGTQYF. The CDR3 bases are TGTGCTAGCGAACCACTAGCGGGAGCTGGGACCCAGTACTTC.

V is TRBV6-5 and J is TRBJ2-5; TRBD1 or TRBD2 may be the D gene (5 bases each). The CDR3 runs 13 residues. V lost 10 bases, J lost 2 bases, and 14 bases lay in between. CDR1 MNHEY and CDR2 SVGAGI come from the germline V gene. This CDR3 reads CATLEGLQETQYF. The CDR3 DNA sequence: TGTGCCACCCTCGAGGGGCTTCAAGAGACCCAGTACTTC.

This clone occurred a few times. The chain carries TRBV25-1 and TRBJ1-1; a weak D match, TRBD1 (6 bases). This CDR3 is 14 amino acids long. V dropped 1 base and J dropped 4 bases, with 10 bases sitting between them. Germline CDR1 reads MGHDK; CDR2 reads SYGVNS. The DNA of the CDR3 is TGTGCCAGCAGTGAATCCGCCAGGGGCACTGAAGCTTTCTTT. Protein: CASSESARGTEAFF.

This clone was recorded a few times. This specimen includes other DNA sequences encoding the same CDR3. The rearrangement uses TRBV6-2 or TRBV6-3 and TRBJ1-2; D remains ambiguous. V was clipped by 2 bases and J by 5 bases, with 9 bases between them. The CDR3 runs to 13 residues. In germline, CDR1 is MNHEY, CDR2 SVGEGT. In nucleotides, the CDR3 is TGTGCCAGCAGTTACGTCTCGGGGTATGGCTACACCTTC. This translates into CASSYVSGYGYTF.

The V and J genes are TRBV7-2 and TRBJ2-7, with D uncertain. V lost 3 bases, J lost 3 bases, and 9 bases lay in between. CDR3 length equals 13 residues. Germline CDR1 is SGHTA and CDR2 is FQGNSA. DNA for the CDR3: TGTGCCAGCAGCTTCGGACGCAGCTACGAGCAGTACTTC. Amino acid sequence: CASSFGRSYEQYF.